One and the same sample provided the 9 T cell receptor beta chains below, sequenced in a study of T-cell reconstitution after alpha-beta-depleted transplantation in children. Library preparation (for TCRbeta) was performed with unique molecular identifiers. TCRdb reprocessed the PCR reads with MiXCR, giving one entry per CDR3 protein. The sample shows roughly 120,000 distinct CDR3 sequences, approximately 22% of them seen only once. The sequences come from PBMCs, mostly from graft donor cells, collected 180 days after TCRalphabeta/CD19-depleted stem cell transplant. These receptors came from a male patient aged 2 to 9 who had a stem cell transplant for chronic granulomatous disease, so the T cells may come from the graft donor.

This clonotype showed up many times. CDR3 nucleotide sequence: TGTGCCAGCAGCTTAGCTGCCTCCTACAATGAGCAGTTCTTC. Translation gives CASSLAASYNEQFF. V usage is TRBV11-1 and J usage is TRBJ2-1, with D unclear. The CDR3 contains 14 residues. V dropped 0 bases and J dropped 0 bases, with 3 bases sitting between them. Per the germline V gene, CDR1 is SGHAT and CDR2 is FQDESV (reference sequence).

The rearrangement links TRBV5-6 to TRBJ2-5; D not resolved. Per the germline V gene, CDR1 is SGHDT and CDR2 is YYEEEE. The CDR3 sequence is 13 residues long. V lost 3 bases and J 5 bases, leaving 11 bases between the germline ends. CDR3 sequence reads: CASSSARRETQYF. The DNA of the CDR3 is TGTGCCAGCAGCTCGGCTAGAAGGGAGACCCAGTACTTC.

This clonotype was seen a few times. The chain combines TRBV5-6 with TRBJ2-1; D is possibly TRBD1 (6 bases). V lost 2 bases, J lost 2 bases, and 8 bases lay in between. The CDR3 consists of 14 residues. Germline CDR1 SGHDT, CDR2 YYEEEE. This CDR3 is CASSLRTAYNEQFF. The DNA of the CDR3 is TGTGCCAGCAGCTTAAGGACAGCCTACAATGAGCAGTTCTTC.

This clonotype was found a few times. The V call is TRBV20-1, the J call TRBJ1-2, with 12 bases identical to TRBD1. CDR3 length equals 16 residues. Losses at the gene ends were 3 bases for V and 5 bases for J; bases not matched to a gene: 10. Germline loops: CDR1 DFQATT, CDR2 SNEGSKA (reference sequence). CDR3 nucleotides: TGCAGTGCTAGGAGGTCGGGGACAGGGGGCCTGTATGGCTACACCTTC. Translation: CSARRSGTGGLYGYTF.

This clonotype was counted many times. The chain is built from TRBV6-5 and TRBJ2-1; 8 bases map to TRBD2. The CDR3 consists of 14 residues. J was trimmed by 8 bases and V by 5 bases; bases with no gene match: 8. The germline CDR1 and CDR2 sequences are MNHEY and SVGAGI. The CDR3 sequence: CASSPLGLEHEQFF. The CDR3 DNA reads as TGTGCCAGCAGTCCCTTGGGACTAGAACATGAGCAGTTCTTC.

This clonotype turned up a few times. CDR3 coding DNA: TGTGCCAGCAGCATCGGGACGTCGGAGACCCAGTACTTC. Protein product: CASSIGTSETQYF. The genes are TRBV9 and TRBJ2-5; D is tentatively TRBD1 or TRBD2 (5 bases each). This CDR3 has 13 amino acids. Germline V lookup: CDR1 SGDLS, CDR2 YYNGEE. Trimming left V 4 bases short and J 5 bases short, with 12 bases between.

This chain connects TRBV12-3 or TRBV12-4 to TRBJ1-1, with TRBD1 matching 10 bases. The length of the CDR3 is 18 residues. After removal of 5 bases from V and 1 base from J, the junction contained 13 bases not matched to a gene. The CDR3 DNA sequence: TGTGCCAGCAGTGAACCTTCGGGGACAGGGGTACGGAACACTGAAGCTTTCTTT. Protein: CASSEPSGTGVRNTEAFF.

The DNA of the CDR3 is TGCGCCAGCAGCCAGGGGAGGCACACTGAAGCTTTCTTT. Encoded protein: CASSQGRHTEAFF. The rearrangement uses TRBV5-1 and TRBJ1-1; D perhaps matches TRBD1 (6 bases). V lost 4 bases, J lost 3 bases, and 10 bases lay in between. CDR3 length: 13 amino acids. Germline lookup yields CDR1 SGHRS and CDR2 YFSETQ.

This clonotype was seen a handful of times. The chain combines TRBV4-3 with TRBJ2-1, with D unresolved. Trimming cost V 0 bases and J 0 bases, with 9 bases left between them. The CDR3 length is 16 residues. Per the germline V gene, CDR1 is LGHNA and CDR2 is YSLEER. This CDR3 is CASSQDTGGSYNEQFF. The CDR3 coding sequence is TGCGCCAGCAGCCAAGATACTGGCGGCTCCTACAATGAGCAGTTCTTC.